This T cell receptor beta chain was documented in a study of Ad26.COV2.S vaccination and SARS-CoV-2 variants. As for treatment: 15 to 20 received Ad26.COV2.S at low or high dose, single or two shots; a few received placebo; per-sample allocation not given. Sampling occurred on day 63 after the first vaccine or placebo injection. Libraries were prepared by immunoSEQ multiplex PCR; TCRdb keeps only in-frame clonotypes and omits some of them. The data show 410,000 or so clones, 80% to 95% seen once. The CDR3 sequence is 16 residues long. The V end lost 5 bases, the J end lost 5 bases, and 19 bases lay between the germline ends. Germline V gene lookup returns CDR1 SGHAT and CDR2 FQNNGV.

The genes are TRBV11-2 and TRBJ1-5; possible D gene TRBD1, 5 bases. The clonotype originates from a person aged 18-65 years who received the Ad26.COV2.S COVID-19 vaccine or a placebo. The sample in question was peripheral blood, obtained in a trial of Ad26.COV2.S vaccine versus placebo. In nucleotides, the CDR3 is TGTGCCAGCAGCCGCAGGGCAGGGCGTGTGTATCAGCCCCAGCATTTT. It yields the protein CASSRRAGRVYQPQHF.